A single sample is the source of the 4 T cell receptor beta chains below, sequenced in a study of identical twins. TCRdb reprocessed the 5' RACE reads via MiXCR and lists one record per CDR3 protein. The table includes about 240,000 distinct CDR3 sequences, over 9.5% detected once. Source material: memory T cells sorted from blood. These receptors were collected from a man between 45 and 60 years old in good health.

The chain is built from TRBV10-3 and TRBJ2-5; D not certain. V was cut by 6 bases and J by 5 bases, with 13 bases left in between. Germline-derived CDR1 and CDR2 are ENHRY and SYGVKD. The CDR3 extends over 13 amino acids. The CDR3 here is CAISMIEMETQYF. CDR3 in DNA: TGTGCCATCAGCATGATAGAGATGGAGACCCAGTACTTC.

This clonotype was detected ten times or more. V and J are TRBV11-2 and TRBJ2-7; 8 bases align to TRBD2. The ends lost 5 bases at V and 6 bases at J; junction bases unmatched: 6. The CDR3 contains 13 residues. Germline V lookup: CDR1 SGHAT, CDR2 FQNNGV. The CDR3 bases are TGTGCCAGCAGCCCTGGACTAGCCCGCGAGCAGTACTTC. Its protein product is CASSPGLAREQYF.

The rearrangement links TRBV2 to TRBJ1-1; D gene unclear. Trimming cost V 6 bases and J 2 bases, with 10 bases left between them. The CDR3 covers 13 residues. Germline values: CDR1 SNHLY, CDR2 FYNNEI. The CDR3 spells CASRPLQNTEAFF. As DNA, the CDR3 is TGTGCCAGCAGACCCCTCCAAAACACTGAAGCTTTCTTT.

This clonotype was counted many times. The chain uses TRBV5-1 and TRBJ2-3; D uncertain. This CDR3 has 14 residues. Trimming removed 4 bases at V and 4 bases at J, with 13 bases between. The germline CDR1 and CDR2 sequences are SGHRS and YFSETQ. CDR3 region: CASSPFGLADTQYF. The CDR3 region has the DNA TGCGCCAGCAGCCCCTTCGGGCTAGCAGATACGCAGTATTTT.